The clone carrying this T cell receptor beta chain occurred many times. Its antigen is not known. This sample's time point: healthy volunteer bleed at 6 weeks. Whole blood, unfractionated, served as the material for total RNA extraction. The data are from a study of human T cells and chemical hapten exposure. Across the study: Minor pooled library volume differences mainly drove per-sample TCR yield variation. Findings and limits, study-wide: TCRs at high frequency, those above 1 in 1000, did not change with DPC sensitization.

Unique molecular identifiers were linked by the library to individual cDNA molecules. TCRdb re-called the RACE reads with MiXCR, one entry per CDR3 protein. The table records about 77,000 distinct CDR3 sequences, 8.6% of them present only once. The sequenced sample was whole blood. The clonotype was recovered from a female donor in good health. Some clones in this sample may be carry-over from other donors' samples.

CDR3 amino acids: CASSTQPNQPQHF. Written as DNA, the CDR3 is TGTGCCAGCAGTACTCAGCCGAATCAGCCCCAGCATTTT. The chain employs TRBV6-5 and TRBJ1-5, with D unresolved. Germline CDR1 reads MNHEY; CDR2 reads SVGAGI. The CDR3 is 13 amino acids. Trimming left V 5 bases short and J 4 bases short, with 9 bases between.